This record covers a single TCR beta chain. Antigen: not known. This specimen belongs to a study of lymphopenia after photon versus proton radiotherapy. Findings and limits, study-wide: Post-nadir diversity loss with photons came from oligoclonal expansion, particularly CD8+ Temra cells. Post-nadir TCR diversity decline inversely tracked overall survival among those who died.

Sequencing was performed with immunoSEQ multiplex PCR; in TCRdb, only in-frame clones are kept and a portion is missing. The sample contains 30,000 or so clones, roughly 89% of which appear only once. V lost 0 bases and J lost 1, with 13 bases in between. Germline assignment: CDR1 SGDLS and CDR2 YYNGEE. The CDR3 spans 16 residues. The rearrangement uses TRBV9 and TRBJ2-5, with D perhaps matching TRBD1 (5 bases). Sequencing used peripheral blood, obtained from a patient treated with proton-based radiotherapy. This TCR derives from a woman aged 55-75 years with cholangiocarcinoma. Some clones in this sample may be carry-over from other donors' samples. The CDR3 coding sequence is TGTGCCAGCAGCGTAGGTCAGGGCCGGATCCAAGAGACCCAGTACTTC. Protein: CASSVGQGRIQETQYF. The complete variable domain, with remaining parts taken from reference TRBV9 and TRBJ2-5, reads DSGVTQTPKHLITATGQRVTLRCSPRSGDLSVYWYQQSLDQGLQFLIQYYNGEERAKGNILERFSAQQFPDLHSELNLSSLELGDSALYFCASSVGQGRIQETQYFGPGTRLLVL.